This T cell receptor (beta chain) was observed in a study of T-cell reconstitution after alpha-beta-depleted transplantation in children (dated by TCRdb to 2016 to 2017). For the wider study: T-cell immune reconstitution after TCRalphabeta/CD19-depleted allogeneic hematopoietic cell transplantation in children was quantitatively tracked in the study by means of TCR repertoire profiling.

The sample holds many counts of this clonotype. The antigen it binds to is not known. No base quality values were provided; no much bigger clone lies one nucleotide off. The cysteine opens and the phenylalanine closes a CDR3 of 15 amino acids. Only CDR3 DNA remains: 45 bases, in frame from the first base. CDR1 and CDR2 were assigned from the germline V gene (reference sequence) as DFQATT and SNEGSKA. The V end gives up 5 bases and the J end 5 bases, leaving 5 bases in the junction not matched to a gene. Sample treatment or condition, as interpreted from the label and publication: allogeneic hematopoietic cell transplantation with graft depleted of TCRalphabeta T cells and CD19 B cells. The children who served as transplant recipients had been given grafts of TCRalphabeta/CD19-depleted allogeneic hematopoietic cells. Summary of the overall study and its limitations: About two months after transplant, the apparently early recovery of alphabetaT-cell counts reportedly depended on just several hundred clones that had expanded rapidly and came from non-depleted graft cells. Over the following months the frequencies of hyperexpanded clones went down, and after one year T-cell counts and TCRbeta diversity were mostly credited to newly produced T cells. In some patients, the high TCRbeta diversity seen at day 60 was put down to recipient T cells and intrathymic progenitors that had survived conditioning.

The library was built by means of PCR. Sequencing used an Illumina HiSeq 2500. TCR libraries were prepared with molecular barcoding, using unique molecular identifiers to normalize TCRbeta repertoire quantification. The raw public reads went through TCRdb reprocessing: fastp at Q25, MiXCR clone calling, in-frame beta chains kept. Identical CDR3 proteins give one entry, which carries the most common genes and DNA. This sample comprises approximately 630,000 distinct CDR3 sequences, about an eighth of them detected only once. The leading ten clones occupy 0.79% of the sample. The chain is made from TRBV20-1 and TRBJ1-6; 11 bases in the junction line up with TRBD1. The source material was PBMCs, sampled before TCRalphabeta/CD19-depleted stem cell transplant. The sequence derives from a girl aged 2 to 9 with congenital amegakaryocytic thrombocytopenia, due to receive a stem cell transplant. The DNA reads TGCAGTGCTCCCCGGACAGGGGGCGATAATTCACCCCTCCACTTT. This yields the protein CSAPRTGGDNSPLHF.